The 20 T cell receptor beta chains reported below all come from one sample, sequenced in a study of T-cell reconstitution after alpha-beta-depleted transplantation in children. TCRbeta library preparation incorporated unique molecular identifiers. MiXCR, applied by TCRdb to the PCR reads, yields one record per CDR3 protein. The sample carries about 580,000 distinct CDR3 sequences, around 23% recorded once. This specimen was PBMCs, mostly from graft donor cells, taken 360 days after TCRalphabeta/CD19-depleted stem cell transplant. The origin of the receptors is a boy under two years old who had a stem cell transplant for acute myeloid leukemia, so the T cells may come from the graft donor.

This clonotype was found many times. The chain couples TRBV2 to TRBJ2-3; D is unresolved. With 7 bases removed from V and 5 bases from J, the gap between germline ends came to 4 bases. CDR1 SNHLY and CDR2 FYNNEI come from the germline V gene. CDR3 length: 10 amino acids. In DNA form, the CDR3 reads TGTGCCAGCAAGCGAGATACGCAGTATTTT. Its translation is CASKRDTQYF.

This CDR3 reads CASGQGPTYEQYV. CDR3 sequence (DNA): TGTGCCAGCGGACAGGGGCCAACCTACGAGCAGTACGTC. This rearrangement joins TRBV6-1 to TRBJ2-7; 9 bases align to TRBD1. The CDR3 runs to 13 residues. Germline assignment: CDR1 MNHNS and CDR2 SASEGT. V was clipped by 8 bases and J by 2 bases; unmatched bases: 4.

This clonotype appeared a few times. This chain joins TRBV6-6 and TRBJ1-1; D is perhaps TRBD1 (5 bases). The CDR3 is 12 amino acids. Germline V CDR1 and CDR2: MNHNY, SVGAGI (reference sequence). The V end lost 0 bases, the J end lost 8 bases, and 7 bases lay between the germline ends. CDR3 DNA: TGTGCCAGCAGTTACTCGGAGGGGGAAGCTTTCTTT. Translated: CASSYSEGEAFF.

There are many counts of this clonotype. This sequence joins TRBV29-1 and TRBJ2-7; a weak D match, TRBD1 (5 bases). V was clipped by 3 bases and J by 3 bases, with 12 bases between them. The CDR3 has 13 amino acids. Germline values: CDR1 SQVTM, CDR2 ANQGSEA. The CDR3 protein is CSVESGRDYEQYF. The CDR3, as DNA: TGCAGCGTTGAGTCGGGCAGGGACTACGAGCAGTACTTC.

This clonotype was counted between two and nine times. The chain has TRBV20-1 and TRBJ1-5, with D possibly matching TRBD1 (5 bases). Looked up from germline, CDR1 is DFQATT and CDR2 is SNEGSKA (reference sequence). There are 15 residues in the CDR3. The ends were cut back, 3 bases at V and 4 bases at J, with 16 bases in the middle. The CDR3 sequence: CSASGPGKANQPQHF. The CDR3 DNA reads as TGCAGTGCTAGTGGTCCAGGGAAGGCGAATCAGCCCCAGCATTTT.

This clonotype was found many times. V and J are TRBV12-3 or TRBV12-4 and TRBJ2-1; 9 bases map to TRBD2. This CDR3 is 15 amino acids long. After removal of 3 bases from V and 4 bases from J, the junction contained 4 bases not matched to a gene. This chain's CDR3 is CASSFFSGGYNEQFF. DNA of the CDR3: TGTGCCAGCAGTTTTTTTAGCGGGGGATACAATGAGCAGTTCTTC.

V is TRBV7-9 and J is TRBJ1-1, with a weak D call TRBD1 (6 bases). Trimming stripped 7 bases from V and 8 bases from J, with 17 bases between. The CDR3 is 13 residues long. Germline-derived CDR1 and CDR2 are SEHNR and FQNEAQ (reference sequence). The CDR3 reads CASTATGGPEAFF. The CDR3 DNA follows: TGTGCCAGCACCGCGACCGGGGGCCCCGAAGCTTTCTTT.

This chain links TRBV6-1 with TRBJ2-7; maybe TRBD1 (6 bases). Germline CDR1 is MNHNS and CDR2 is SASEGT. Trimming left V 7 bases short and J 5 bases short, with 15 bases between. The CDR3 has 13 residues. In DNA form, the CDR3 reads TGTGCCAGCACCCCTCCCAGGGGCAACGAGCAGTACTTC. It encodes CASTPPRGNEQYF.

The rearrangement joins TRBV11-2 to TRBJ2-4; D ambiguous. Trimming left V 6 bases short and J 0 bases short, with 6 bases between. CDR1 and CDR2 (germline): SGHAT, FQNNGV. The CDR3 extends over 13 amino acids. CDR3 region: CASRRLAKNIQYF. The CDR3 DNA sequence: TGTGCCAGCAGACGCCTAGCCAAAAACATTCAGTACTTC.

This chain connects TRBV20-1 to TRBJ2-4, with D perhaps TRBD1 (5 bases). The length of the CDR3 is 15 residues. Germline V gene lookup returns CDR1 DFQATT and CDR2 SNEGSKA (reference sequence). Between the trimmed V and J ends, which lost 3 bases and 1 base, there was a span of 13 bases. CDR3 amino acids: CSASRQLGAKNIQYF. CDR3 DNA: TGCAGTGCTAGCCGACAGTTGGGGGCCAAAAACATTCAGTACTTC.

This clonotype was detected a few times. This rearrangement joins TRBV6-1 to TRBJ2-4, with 9 bases fitting TRBD1. There are 14 residues in the CDR3. With 6 bases clipped from V and 5 bases from J, the junction kept 5 bases outside the gene matches. CDR1 and CDR2 (germline): MNHNS, SASEGT. CDR3 protein: CASRSRDRENIQYF. CDR3 coding DNA: TGTGCCAGCAGATCCCGGGACAGGGAAAACATTCAGTACTTC.

The genes are TRBV6-5 and TRBJ1-1; 7 bases are a match to TRBD1. V lost 1 base and J lost 0; bases outside the gene matches: 5. The CDR3 contains 16 residues. Germline V gives CDR1 MNHEY, CDR2 SVGAGI. The DNA of the CDR3 is TGTGCCAGCAGTTACTGGGGACAGAATGTGAACACTGAAGCTTTCTTT. Protein: CASSYWGQNVNTEAFF.

The chain is built from TRBV29-1 and TRBJ1-1, with 10 bases matching TRBD1. Trimming took 6 bases from V and 4 from J; bases not matched to a gene: 2. This CDR3 spans 12 amino acids. From germline, CDR1 is SQVTM and CDR2 ANQGSEA. Here the CDR3 reads CSVGTGATEAFF. CDR3 DNA sequence: TGCAGCGTGGGGACAGGGGCCACTGAAGCTTTCTTT.

This clonotype has at least ten counts. V is TRBV12-3 or TRBV12-4 and J is TRBJ2-1; 10 nucleotides align to TRBD1. Losses at the gene ends were 5 bases for V and 4 bases for J; bases not matched to a gene: 5. This CDR3 contains 15 residues. CDR3 nucleotides: TGTGCCAGCAGTGCCGGGACAGGGGTATACAATGAGCAGTTCTTC. As protein: CASSAGTGVYNEQFF.

The V and J genes are TRBV6-6 and TRBJ2-5; D remains ambiguous. This CDR3 has 12 residues. V lost 11 bases to trimming and J lost 1 base, with 11 bases between them. Germline assignment: CDR1 MNHNY and CDR2 SVGAGI (reference sequence). The CDR3 DNA reads as TGTGCCTGTAGAGAACCCCAAGAGACCCAGTACTTC. Translated: CACREPQETQYF.

This sequence joins TRBV24-1 and TRBJ2-1, with 8 positions matching TRBD1. CDR3 length equals 16 residues. CDR1 and CDR2 (germline): KGHDR, SFDVKD. Germline trimming cut 3 bases from V and 10 bases from J; bases unmatched to any gene: 13. The CDR3 region has the DNA TGTGCCACCAGTGATCCCCACCGGGACAGGCCGAAAGAGCAGTTCTTC. This encodes CATSDPHRDRPKEQFF.

The sample holds a few counts of this clonotype. V and J are TRBV6-5 and TRBJ1-1; TRBD1 aligns across 8 bases. Germline CDR1 reads MNHEY; CDR2 reads SVGAGI. This CDR3 is 17 amino acids long. Trimming took 2 bases from V and 2 from J; bases not matched to a gene: 10. DNA of the CDR3: TGTGCCAGCAGTTACCGGACAGGGCGAGAGATAAACACTGAAGCTTTCTTT. Translation: CASSYRTGREINTEAFF.

This clonotype has a count of ten or more. This chain joins TRBV5-1 and TRBJ2-5; no reliable D call. Trimming cost V 4 bases and J 0 bases, with 10 bases left between them. Germline-derived CDR1 and CDR2 are SGHRS and YFSETQ. The CDR3 loop spans 14 amino acids. The CDR3 spells CASSPGRHQETQYF. The DNA of the CDR3 is TGCGCCAGCAGCCCTGGACGTCACCAAGAGACCCAGTACTTC.

The V call is TRBV24-1, the J call TRBJ2-3; 9 bases align to TRBD1. The CDR3 runs 13 residues. The germline gives CDR1 KGHDR, CDR2 SFDVKD. Unmatched junction bases numbered 5, after V lost 9 bases and J lost 5 bases. The CDR3 coding sequence is TGTGCCACCGAAGACAGGGGGGGAGATACGCAGTATTTT. It encodes CATEDRGGDTQYF.

V usage is TRBV11-2 and J usage is TRBJ2-3, with no clear D. CDR3 length: 13 amino acids. Trimming stripped 5 bases from V and 14 bases from J, with 20 bases between. The germline CDR1 and CDR2 sequences are SGHAT and FQNNGV. CDR3: CASSPVEEQSLYF. The CDR3 region has the DNA TGTGCCAGCAGCCCGGTAGAAGAGCAATCTCTGTATTTT.